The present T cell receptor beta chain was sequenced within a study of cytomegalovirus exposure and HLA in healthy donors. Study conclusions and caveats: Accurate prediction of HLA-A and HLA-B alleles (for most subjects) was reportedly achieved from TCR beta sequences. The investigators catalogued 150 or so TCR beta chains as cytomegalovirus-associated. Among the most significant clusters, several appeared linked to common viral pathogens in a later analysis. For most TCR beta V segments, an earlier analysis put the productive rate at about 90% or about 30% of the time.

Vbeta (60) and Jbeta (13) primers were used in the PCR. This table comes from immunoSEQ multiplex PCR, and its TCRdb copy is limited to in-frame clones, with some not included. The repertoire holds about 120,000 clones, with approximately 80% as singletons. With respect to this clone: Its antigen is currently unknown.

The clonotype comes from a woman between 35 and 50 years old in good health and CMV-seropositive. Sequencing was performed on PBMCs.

The CDR3 loop reads CATSRVDSPYEQYF. The CDR3 DNA is TGTGCCACCAGCAGAGTAGACAGCCCCTACGAGCAGTACTTC. This chain connects TRBV15 to TRBJ2-7, with D perhaps matching TRBD1 (5 bases). The CDR3 has 14 residues. Germline V CDR1 and CDR2: LNHNV, YYDKDF (reference sequence). Trimming removed 1 base at V and 2 bases at J, with 9 bases between.